A single sample is the source of the 16 T cell receptor beta chains below, sequenced in a study of T cell repertoires in cytomegalovirus infection. Their cognate antigens are unknown. One entry per CDR3 protein results from TCRdb running MiXCR on the reads. Seen here are about 890,000 distinct CDR3 sequences, roughly 30% observed once, and the top ten hold around 15%. Sequenced material: cultured CD8+ T cells from PBMCs, taken from culture after CMV antigen stimulation. The source of these receptors is a human donor in good health (CMV status not recorded). Some clones in this sample may be carry-over from other donors' samples.

In DNA form, the CDR3 reads TGTGCCAGCAGCGCCTCTGGAGGGGAAGCTTTCTTT. Amino acids: CASSASGGEAFF. The chain couples TRBV5-4 to TRBJ1-1; no firm D call. CDR1 SGHNT and CDR2 YYREEE come from the germline V gene (reference sequence). Trimming removed 4 bases from V and 8 bases from J, with 12 bases in between. The CDR3 has 12 amino acids.

The CDR3 spells CASSLYTRGTLKDTQYF. Written as DNA, the CDR3 is TGTGCCAGCAGCTTATATACCCGAGGGACTCTAAAAGATACGCAGTATTTT. This chain uses TRBV7-6 with TRBJ2-3, with a possible D match to TRBD2 (6 bases). This CDR3 spans 17 amino acids. V lost 2 bases to trimming and J lost 5 bases, with 20 bases between them. Germline V CDR1 and CDR2: SGHVS, FNYEAQ.

In the case of this clonotype: With a much larger clone just one base away, this may be a read error. The chain employs TRBV7-4 and TRBJ2-3; D gene uncertain. This CDR3 contains 15 residues. Germline lookup yields CDR1 SGHVT and CDR2 SQSDAQ. Trimming cost V 2 bases and J 5 bases, with 14 bases left between them. CDR3 amino acids: CASSLLAPDIDTQYF. CDR3 DNA: TGTGCCAGCAGCTTACTGGCCCCTGACATAGATACGCAGTATTTT.

This clonotype was counted a single time. This may be a read error, as it is one base from a much larger clone. The chain couples TRBV6-6 to TRBJ1-2, with D hard to call. Between the trimmed V and J ends, which lost 7 bases and 6 bases, there was a span of 9 bases. Germline values: CDR1 MNHNY, CDR2 SVGAGI (reference sequence). The CDR3 is 11 amino acids. The CDR3 protein is CASISPDGYTF. For the CDR3, the DNA is TGTGCCAGCATCTCCCCGGATGGCTACACCTTC.

The chain recombines TRBV4-1 with TRBJ1-1, with 7 bases lining up with TRBD1. V was pared by 1 base and J by 5 bases, with 10 bases of the junction left unmatched. Germline CDR1 reads MGHRA; CDR2 reads YSYEKL. The CDR3 spans 16 residues. The DNA for the CDR3 is TGCGCCAGCAGCCAAGTAGGAGAGGGGGCTGTAACTGAAGCTTTCTTT. It yields the protein CASSQVGEGAVTEAFF.

The J gene is TRBJ2-2, the V gene TRBV6-6; 12 bases match TRBD1. The CDR3 runs 18 residues. Losses at the gene ends were 0 bases for V and 7 bases for J; bases not matched to a gene: 9. Germline V lookup: CDR1 MNHNY, CDR2 SVGAGI (reference sequence). CDR3 nucleotide sequence: TGTGCCAGCAGTTACTCGGGAGGGGACAGGGGGCACAACGGGGAGCTGTTTTTT. Residues: CASSYSGGDRGHNGELFF.

V usage is TRBV10-2 and J usage is TRBJ2-7; 8 nucleotides match TRBD1. The junction had 7 bases not matched to a gene; V was cut back by 7 bases and J by 2 bases. Germline V gene data show CDR1 as WSHSY and CDR2 as SAAADI. This CDR3 comprises 14 residues. The CDR3 protein is CASTWSDRAYEQYV. The CDR3 DNA reads TGCGCCAGCACCTGGTCGGACAGGGCCTACGAGCAGTACGTC.

The gene calls are TRBV27 and TRBJ1-3, with no clear D. V was shortened by 5 bases and J by 0 bases, with 14 bases between the two germline ends. Germline V gene data show CDR1 as MNHEY and CDR2 as SMNVEV (reference sequence). This CDR3 spans 16 amino acids. CDR3 nucleotides: TGTGCCAGCAGTGAGAACGGGGTCTTCTCTGGAAACACCATATATTTT. Its translation: CASSENGVFSGNTIYF.

The chain recombines TRBV7-9 with TRBJ2-1; 8 positions agree with TRBD2. The CDR3 consists of 16 residues. V trimming: 3 bases; J trimming: 8 bases; junction bases outside the gene matches: 12. Germline V gene lookup returns CDR1 SEHNR and CDR2 FQNEAQ (reference sequence). CDR3 loop: CASSFFGGVGTDEQFF. In nucleotides, the CDR3 is TGTGCCAGCAGCTTTTTCGGGGGGGTAGGTACAGATGAGCAGTTCTTC.

This clonotype has a handful of counts. V gene TRBV12-3 or TRBV12-4 combines with J gene TRBJ1-5; D not certain. Trimming removed 2 bases at V and 1 base at J, with 9 bases between. This CDR3 comprises 15 residues. The CDR3, as DNA: TGTGCCAGCAGTTTATTGGAGCCGAGCAATCAGCCCCAGCATTTT. Protein: CASSLLEPSNQPQHF.

The V call is TRBV12-3 or TRBV12-4, the J call TRBJ1-5; possibly TRBD1 for D (6 bases). V lost 6 bases and J 7 bases, leaving 19 bases between the germline ends. CDR3 size: 15 residues. The CDR3 DNA reads TGTGCCAGCAGCCAACCTACAGGGAGGGGACAGCCCCAGCATTTT. Its protein product is CASSQPTGRGQPQHF.

The V gene is TRBV27, the J gene TRBJ1-1; 7 bases map to TRBD1. Trimming cost V 2 bases and J 4 bases; bases outside gene matches: 4. This CDR3 region has 14 residues. Germline V lookup: CDR1 MNHEY, CDR2 SMNVEV (reference sequence). The DNA for the CDR3 is TGTGCCAGCAGTTTAGCAGGGGGGGTCACTGAAGCTTTCTTT. It specifies CASSLAGGVTEAFF.

This chain joins TRBV7-9 and TRBJ1-1; no clear D. The V gene lost 11 bases and the J gene lost 0 bases, with 13 bases spanning the gap. The CDR3 sequence is 13 residues long. Germline assignment: CDR1 SEHNR and CDR2 FQNEAQ (reference sequence). This CDR3 is CAAMTPMNTEAFF. The CDR3 nucleotides read TGTGCCGCGATGACACCAATGAACACTGAAGCTTTCTTT.

This clonotype was seen a few times. The V and J genes are TRBV12-3 or TRBV12-4 and TRBJ2-7; D call uncertain. The V end was cut by 6 bases, the J end by 4 bases, with 10 bases between. CDR3 length equals 12 residues. CDR3 coding DNA: TGTGCCAGCAGGAAGATTAGTTACGAGCAGTACTTC. Translation gives CASRKISYEQYF.

In this sample, this clonotype turned up many times. The rearrangement joins TRBV7-2 to TRBJ2-1; the D gene is possibly TRBD1 (5 bases). This CDR3 contains 13 residues. V lost 2 bases and J lost 5, with 7 bases in between. Germline lookup yields CDR1 SGHTA and CDR2 FQGNSA. DNA of the CDR3: TGTGCCAGCAGCTTACAGGGCCACAATGAGCAGTTCTTC. The encoded protein is CASSLQGHNEQFF.

The rearrangement uses TRBV19 and TRBJ2-3, with 7 bases lining up with TRBD1. CDR3 length: 16 amino acids. Germline CDR1 and CDR2: LNHDA and SQIVND (reference sequence). V dropped 3 bases and J dropped 3; count of bases not matched to a gene: 9. In DNA, the CDR3 is TGTGCCAGTAGTATTATATACAGGGGTACAACAGATACGCAGTATTTT. Translated, it gives CASSIIYRGTTDTQYF.